The 12 T cell receptor beta chains in this list originate from one sample, sequenced in a study of blood T cell repertoires in COVID-19. Produced via immunoSEQ multiplex PCR; TCRdb's table is partial and in-frame only. The table lists approximately 300,000 clones, just over 85% of them singletons. The sequencing input was PBMCs or T cells enriched from blood (not recorded which). The receptors derive from a woman under 30 who had recovered from COVID-19.

This sequence joins TRBV13 and TRBJ2-1; D is perhaps TRBD1 (5 bases). V shed 5 bases and J shed 7 bases, with 9 bases lying between them. The CDR3 is 12 amino acids. Germline V lookup: CDR1 PRHDT, CDR2 FYEKMQ (reference sequence). CDR3 protein: CASSARVNEQFF. The CDR3 nucleotides are TGTGCCAGCAGCGCCAGGGTAAATGAGCAGTTCTTC.

V and J are TRBV4-1 and TRBJ1-5; TRBD1 matches at 7 bases. J gave up 6 bases and V 4 bases, and 12 bases lay outside the gene matches. CDR1 is MGHRA and CDR2 is YSYEKL in the germline V gene. The CDR3 consists of 16 residues. The CDR3 spells CASSPTWDRDGQPQHF. The CDR3 DNA is TGCGCCAGCAGCCCCACTTGGGACAGAGACGGTCAGCCCCAGCATTTT.

The V call is TRBV28, the J call TRBJ1-1; no clear D. V was clipped by 3 bases and J by 1 base, with 15 bases between them. Looked up from germline, CDR1 is MDHEN and CDR2 is SYDVKM. The CDR3 extends over 16 amino acids. The CDR3 DNA reads TGTGCCAGCAGTTTGGATTGGGCCGAATGGAACACTGAAGCTTTCTTT. The encoded protein is CASSLDWAEWNTEAFF.

The sample holds one count of this clone. V and J are TRBV6-5 and TRBJ2-7, with 9 bases fitting TRBD1. This CDR3 has 14 amino acids. V lost 6 bases to trimming and J lost 3 bases; unmatched junction nucleotides: 6. Germline CDR1 reads MNHEY; CDR2 reads SVGAGI. The CDR3 is CASRGQGWGYEQYF. The DNA for the CDR3 is TGTGCCAGCAGGGGACAGGGTTGGGGCTACGAGCAGTACTTC.

V usage is TRBV2 and J usage is TRBJ1-4; D may be TRBD1 (6 bases). Germline CDR1 reads SNHLY; CDR2 reads FYNNEI. This CDR3 is built from 13 residues. The V and J ends lost 7 bases and 7 bases respectively, with 13 bases between them. The CDR3 reads CASIQGNTEKLFF. CDR3 bases: TGTGCCAGCATACAGGGTAACACTGAAAAACTGTTTTTT.

The V gene is TRBV7-3, the J gene TRBJ2-7, with a possible D match to TRBD1 (6 bases). V was shortened by 5 bases and J by 3 bases, with 14 bases between the two germline ends. CDR3 size: 14 residues. Looked up from germline, CDR1 is SGHTA and CDR2 is FQGTGA. The CDR3 nucleotides are TGTGCCAGCAGCCCAGGGGCCTTAAACTACGAGCAGTACTTC. Amino acids: CASSPGALNYEQYF.

The chain is built from TRBV6-5 and TRBJ1-6; maybe TRBD1 (5 bases). Germline CDR1 is MNHEY and CDR2 is SVGAGI. The CDR3 runs to 13 residues. V gave up 5 bases and J gave up 6 bases, with 8 bases separating them. CDR3 protein: CASSQTANSPLHF. CDR3 in DNA: TGTGCCAGCAGTCAGACAGCTAATTCACCCCTCCACTTT.

The chain combines TRBV2 with TRBJ2-1; TRBD2 might be the D (6 bases). The CDR3 is 16 residues long. V lost 6 bases, J lost 0 bases, and 15 bases lay in between. Germline CDR1 reads SNHLY; CDR2 reads FYNNEI. CDR3 sequence reads: CASSDPDYRSYNEQFF. As DNA, the CDR3 is TGTGCCAGCAGCGACCCGGACTACCGCTCCTACAATGAGCAGTTCTTC.

The sample holds a few counts of this clone. The chain recombines TRBV5-4 with TRBJ1-1, with D maybe TRBD1 (5 bases). V lost 3 bases, J lost 6 bases, and 9 bases lay in between. The CDR3 has 12 amino acids. The germline V gene encodes CDR1 SGHNT and CDR2 YYREEE (reference sequence). Written as DNA, the CDR3 is TGTGCCAGCAGCTATTACAGGTCTGAAGCTTTCTTT. It yields the protein CASSYYRSEAFF.

The V call is TRBV19, the J call TRBJ2-3; 7 nucleotides match TRBD1. The V gene end was trimmed by 5 bases and the J gene end by 5 bases; junction bases not matched to a gene: 7. The CDR3 has 14 residues. Per germline, CDR1 LNHDA and CDR2 SQIVND (reference sequence). The CDR3 DNA reads as TGTGCCAGTAGTCCCGGGACAGAACAAGATACGCAGTATTTT. It specifies CASSPGTEQDTQYF.

The chain combines TRBV7-9 with TRBJ2-1; 11 bases line up with TRBD1. CDR1 and CDR2 (germline): SEHNR, FQNEAQ (reference sequence). This CDR3 is 15 amino acids long. V lost 4 bases to trimming and J lost 8 bases; unmatched junction nucleotides: 7. CDR3 protein: CASSSGQGAVDEQFF. CDR3 DNA: TGTGCCAGCAGCTCCGGACAGGGGGCGGTCGATGAGCAGTTCTTC.

The chain is built from TRBV19 and TRBJ2-1, with a weak D call TRBD1 (5 bases). Germline CDR1 and CDR2: LNHDA and SQIVND (reference sequence). The CDR3 totals 13 residues. The ends were cut back, 4 bases at V and 6 bases at J, with 10 bases in the middle. CDR3 loop: CASSTGIGNEQFF. In DNA, the CDR3 is TGTGCCAGTAGTACAGGGATTGGCAATGAGCAGTTCTTC.